A selection of T cell receptor beta chains follows, all from one sample in a study of patients and donors after allogeneic stem cell transplantation. In TCRdb, the RT-PCR reads were re-called with MiXCR into one record per CDR3 protein. The sample includes 25,000 to 35,000 distinct CDR3 sequences, around 6.8% of them seen just once. The sample was blood, either unsorted or a sorted T cell fraction (not recorded which). All receptors derive from a human donor who was either an allogeneic HSCT recipient or a stem cell or donor lymphocyte infusion donor (not recorded which). It is not recorded whose cells these are; they may come from a transplant donor. CDR3s include the opening cysteine and the closing phenylalanine or tryptophan.

v_gene,CDR3aa
TRBV9,CASSVAGTGEQYF
TRBV7-9,CASSLRDTAFF
TRBV7-2,CASSSDSAHTEAFF
TRBV28,CASSSQTPDTQYF
TRBV10-3,CAIQLAGVGELFF
TRBV3-1,CASSQVQGEQYF
TRBV28,CASSLPGLPSYEQYF
TRBV28,CASSPPPQPQHF
TRBV30,CAWSIDQGGYNEQFF
TRBV6-5,CASSYRGDRVQETQYF
TRBV28,CASSSTGRHSNTEAFF
TRBV29-1,CSVGEGGYGYTF
TRBV11-1,CASSLTSGLYEQYF
TRBV7-2,CASSLWWESTDTQYF
TRBV19,CASRGLARNEQFF
TRBV28,CASIPVRWGASNYGYTF
TRBV15,CATTRVRGRAFYNEQFF
TRBV28,CASSLHINYGYTF
TRBV9,CASSPWEGGLSEAFF
TRBV10-2,CASRVTGDTGELFF
TRBV27,CASSSPLAGQLEQFF
TRBV19,CASRKSARTEAFF
TRBV12-3/TRBV12-4,CASSFQGANTGELFF
TRBV2,CASSLWTGVGQETQYF
TRBV19,CASSLVTLDGYTF
TRBV6-5,CASSYSLGAQETQYF
TRBV20-1,CSAQRERGYTDTQYF
TRBV12-3/TRBV12-4,CASSLEGSLSYEQYF
TRBV4-3,CASSQVVLRGQGTGELFF
TRBV7-9,CASSSSGLAVVEQFF
TRBV2,CASSGASGDQETQYF
TRBV5-6,CASAGLARNEQFF
TRBV3-1,CASGAAPSSGANVLTF
TRBV7-3,CASSLSRDFVYNEQFF
TRBV10-3,CAISELGYSGANVLTF
TRBV28,CASSPQGRARAGNTIYF
TRBV27,CASSIGYQETQYF
TRBV5-5,CASSLGDRGQNTEAFF
TRBV20-1,CSARLLGHLDEQYF
TRBV20-1,CSARELAGRLRKNIQYF
TRBV2,CASRKREGGDTQYF
TRBV19,CASSSLAGVTDTQYF
TRBV4-1,CASSQDGQVYNEQFF
TRBV7-3,CASSSSGSPPDTQYF
TRBV3-1,CASSQYGTGETQYF
TRBV7-2,CASSLGHSGNTIYF
TRBV5-1,CASSLDKASGRSETQYF
TRBV20-1,CSARVLAGYEQYF
TRBV12-3/TRBV12-4,CASSSATFAHEKLFF
TRBV25-1,CASRPQGNSYGYTF